A selection of T cell receptor beta chains follows, all from one sample in a study of blood T cell repertoires in COVID-19. Some clones are missing from TCRdb's copy, which holds only in-frame ones; the method was immunoSEQ multiplex PCR. The data show roughly 150,000 clones, 75% to 90% seen once. The material sequenced was peripheral blood. The origin of the receptors is a woman aged 40 to 50 with acute or convalescent COVID-19. The CDR3 runs from the conserved cysteine through the conserved F or W. The D gene is left open where the match is weak. Size tells how often a clone was seen (once, few, many) or the class of an expanded clone, and some rows leave it out.

j_call | cdr3_length | clone_size | v_call | d_call | cdr3_nt | cdr3_aa
TRBJ2-3 | 13 | once | TRBV19 | NA | TGTGCCAGTAGTATAGATCTTTCCGATACGCAGTATTTT | CASSIDLSDTQYF
TRBJ2-5 | 14 | NA | TRBV29-1 | TRBD1 | TGCAGCGTAGCCGGGACAGAGACCCAAGAGACCCAGTACTTC | CSVAGTETQETQYF
TRBJ1-5 | 12 | NA | TRBV9 | TRBD1 | TGTGCCAGCAGTCCAGACAGGGGTCCTCAGCATTTT | CASSPDRGPQHF
TRBJ1-6 | 16 | NA | TRBV10-3 | NA | TGTGCCATCAGTGAGTTGCCAGGGGCGCTAAATTCACCCCTCCACTTT | CAISELPGALNSPLHF
TRBJ1-2 | 15 | NA | TRBV11-2 | TRBD1 | TGTGCCAGCAGCTCACCCCGGACAGGGAAGAAGGGCTACACCTTC | CASSSPRTGKKGYTF
TRBJ2-3 | 16 | NA | TRBV12-5 | NA | TGTGCTAGTGGTTTAACAGGGATCCACGCACGCGATACGCAGTATTTT | CASGLTGIHARDTQYF
TRBJ1-1 | 15 | few | TRBV4-1 | NA | TGCGCCAGCAGCCAAGGGAAGGACAGAGCCACTGAAGCTTTCTTT | CASSQGKDRATEAFF
TRBJ1-1 | 16 | NA | TRBV11-3 | NA | TGTGCCAGCAGCCAAACAGGAAAAACCTTGAACACTGAAGCTTTCTTT | CASSQTGKTLNTEAFF
TRBJ2-1 | 16 | NA | TRBV7-8 | TRBD2 | TGTGCCAGCAGCTTCGGAAGCGGGGGGGACTACAATGAGCAGTTCTTC | CASSFGSGGDYNEQFF
TRBJ2-3 | 16 | NA | TRBV25-1 | TRBD2 | TGTGCCAGCGGATCCACAGCGGGAGTAAGAACAGATACGCAGTATTTT | CASGSTAGVRTDTQYF
TRBJ1-2 | 15 | once | TRBV30 | NA | TGTGCCTGGAGTCCTAGGGGATTAACAGGGTATGGCTACACCTTC | CAWSPRGLTGYGYTF
TRBJ1-1 | 14 | NA | TRBV6-2/TRBV6-3 | TRBD1 | TGTGCCAGCAGCAGAGACAGGGTGAACACTGAAGCTTTCTTT | CASSRDRVNTEAFF
TRBJ1-1 | 13 | NA | TRBV6-6 | TRBD1 | TGTGCCAGCAGTTACCCGGGACAGACTGAAGCTTTCTTT | CASSYPGQTEAFF
TRBJ1-6 | 19 | once | TRBV27 | TRBD1 | TGTGCCAGCAGTACCATGACAGGGTTCTGGTCGACCTATAATTCACCCCTCCACTTT | CASSTMTGFWSTYNSPLHF
TRBJ2-4 | 15 | NA | TRBV5-1 | NA | TGCGCCAGCAGCTCGTACGGGGGAAAGGAGAACATTCAGTACTTC | CASSSYGGKENIQYF
TRBJ2-1 | 14 | NA | TRBV6-5 | NA | TGTGCCAGCAGTTACAGACACGGAAATGATGAGCAGTTCTTC | CASSYRHGNDEQFF
TRBJ2-7 | 15 | NA | TRBV28 | TRBD1 | TGTGCCAGCAGGGAAGGACAGGGGGCGGCCTACGAGCAGTACTTC | CASREGQGAAYEQYF
TRBJ2-2 | 15 | NA | TRBV30 | TRBD2 | TGTGCCTGGGGAGGACTAGCGGGAGTAGCCGGGGAGCTGTTTTTT | CAWGGLAGVAGELFF